This T cell receptor (beta chain) was retrieved from a study of cytomegalovirus exposure and HLA in healthy donors (dated by TCRdb to about 2017). Regarding the study in general: In an earlier analysis of approximately 640 of the donors, 250 to 350 Gb of sequence data and some 120 million unique TCR beta sequences from 180 million or so T cells were reported. On average, 235,054 unique TCR beta nucleotide sequences were sequenced per donor among several hundred genotyped donors of the cohort, with roughly 18% of those sequences being non-productive. Rather than using new phenotypic data, the later analysis identified candidate immune exposures from TCR beta sequences and from how often those sequences occurred across donors. The aim of the study was to test whether cataloging public T cell receptors could identify signatures of past pathogen exposure. The number of donors typed differed by locus, with 629-630 for A, B, C, DRB1 and DQB1, 522 for DQA1, 606 for DPA1, and some 440 for DPB1. Genome-wide SNP genotypes for about 60% of the 666 donors were used in a later genetic analysis, which treated that subset as a discovery cohort. Every discovery cohort repertoire had been produced on one sequencing platform. Along with the approximately 700-subject first cohort, a separate validation cohort of over 90 different subjects was used. Donor age, sex, ethnicity and CMV serostatus were compiled together with the repertoire data. An earlier analysis of fewer than 750 of the donors used high-throughput TCR beta sequencing to judge whether each TCR beta V gene segment behaved as functional or pseudogenic. The genetic ancestry cluster associated with self-reported Caucasian donors included roughly 84% of the roughly 400 genotyped donors. The T cell repertoires of 670 or so subjects were profiled by immunosequencing and related to cytomegalovirus serostatus. Class I and class II HLA loci were covered by the typing at four-digit resolution. Five DR-DQ haplotypes were treated as single units for association and clustering because of strong linkage in the cohort. In a later analysis, previously published TCR beta repertoires from 670 or so donors were re-analyzed and high-resolution HLA genotyping was added so that TCR occurrence patterns could be studied. An early release that covered about 600 HLA-typed donors contained around 300 gigabases of sequencing data and 80 million or so unique TCR sequences. High-throughput TCR immunosequencing, statistical association of individual TCRs with disease status, and machine learning were combined to predict cytomegalovirus infection status. Summary of the overall study and its limitations: CMV serostatus was the only immune exposure information available for the cohort. Broadly in line with IMGT annotations, most TCR beta V segments showed up in productive rearrangements about 87% or about 30% of the time in an earlier analysis of approximately 640 of the donors. A later genetic analysis reported fewer N-insertions in productive TCRs among donors in an Asian-associated ancestry cluster than the 666-donor mean. Several of the top co-occurrence clusters appeared to be linked to parvovirus B19, influenza, CMV and Epstein-Barr virus, according to a later analysis. The presence/absence analyses assumed that sequencing depth was roughly uniform across donors, and that assumption may not be true. A later analysis found that HLA-associated TCR beta chains were more clonally expanded and had lower generation probabilities than equally common non-associated chains. Because HLA typing was missing for some donors at each locus, association tests included only the typed subset. Three of the identified cytomegalovirus-associated TCR beta chains were confirmed in vitro to be specific for cytomegalovirus antigens. In this cohort, only TCR beta chains were sequenced, and detectable features were limited by the absence of alpha or paired-chain data. According to the authors, the approach could potentially be generalized to other disease states and immunological phenotypes. Correlated functional status among segregating V segments might reflect linkage disequilibrium, but an unknown experimental factor could not be ruled out. Assigning TCR associations to individual alleles was difficult when HLA alleles, especially DR and DQ, strongly co-occurred. A cluster of highly shared sequence variants was judged likely to be a technical artifact of the sequencing pipeline. V-gene and J-gene trimming of TCR beta chains was associated with a missense DCLRE1C variant in a later genetic analysis, and the association was replicated in an independent cohort. The study listed 170 or so TCR beta chains as associated with cytomegalovirus. A later analysis found that most CMV-associated TCR beta chains appeared HLA-restricted, with HLA associations seemingly driven largely by CMV exposure. Because the 87-base-pair reads could not distinguish some IMGT-functional V segments, including TRBV6-2 and TRBV6-3, those segments were excluded. About 15 rarely observed V segments, including chromosome 9 orphons, were excluded from the earlier analysis of several hundred of the donors because counts were too low. According to a later analysis, TCR association rates differed among HLA loci, with DRB1 alleles showing the most associated TCRs and HLA-C alleles showing the fewest. The classifier was reported to diagnose cytomegalovirus status with high specificity and sensitivity in both the original cohort and the validation cohort. Most TCR sequences were observed very rarely across donors, whereas some public TCRs were present in many individuals. At a false discovery rate of 0.05, a later analysis linked around 17,000 TCR beta sequences to specific HLA alleles. A further reported finding was that TCR beta sequences accurately predicted the HLA-A and HLA-B alleles for most subjects in the first cohort.

Points on this clone: What this receptor recognizes is not known. Base qualities are missing; no much larger clone stands one base away.

The cohort consisted of fewer than 700 healthy bone marrow donors. All cohort members were sampled while nominally healthy, although unrecorded immune exposures were likely present. The donor tested CMV seropositive, placing the donor among the roughly 270 seropositive members of the cohort. Each donor provided a peripheral blood sample, and peripheral blood mononuclear cells were used for TCR beta sequencing. The Qiagen DNeasy Blood Extraction Kit was used to extract genomic DNA from the blood cell samples. V has 2 bases trimmed and J has 6 bases trimmed; junction bases matching no gene number 7. According to the germline V gene (reference sequence), CDR1 reads SSHAT and CDR2 reads FNYEAQ. The CDR3 covers 15 residues, taking in both the cysteine and the phenylalanine. Here the CDR3 DNA is all that survives: 45 bases in frame from base 1. The library was produced with the immunoSEQ multiplex PCR assay. For the multiplex PCR, a mixture combining 60 forward primers for TCR Vbeta segments and 13 reverse primers for TCR Jbeta segments was used. The CDR3 region of rearranged TCR beta genes was amplified from genomic DNA with a multiplex PCR assay. On the Illumina HiSeq System, the amplified TCR beta libraries were sequenced as 87-base-pair reads. The authors processed their data as follows. In a later analysis, 77 million or so unique TCR beta chains were counted across the 500 to 700 repertoires, and roughly 11 million of these chains were shared by at least two donors. Raw reads were error-corrected and collapsed into unique sequences by a nearest-neighbor algorithm in which closely related sequences were merged to remove PCR and sequencing errors. To assign V, D and J gene segments, CDR3 sequences were aligned to IMGT reference sequences. For a sequence to be retained, at least a six-nucleotide match to both a V gene segment and a J gene segment was required. Rearrangements were called productive when the CDR3 lacked stop codons and stayed in frame with V and J; all others were non-productive. CDR3 was defined by IMGT convention, running from the second conserved V-encoded cysteine to the conserved J-encoded phenylalanine. The earlier analysis of more than 450 of the donors excluded sequences that lacked an unambiguous match to a single V gene segment. In an earlier analysis of approximately 610 of the donors, V segments were called functional above 56.7% productive rearrangements and were called segregating when the between-donor standard deviation exceeded 5%. A statistical classification framework was built to diagnose cytomegalovirus status from the catalog of TCR beta chain sequences. In a later analysis, V and J genes were assigned by comparing TCR nucleotide sequences against IMGT/GENE-DB human TR gene sequences. In a later analysis, CDR3 sequences and most-parsimonious VDJ recombination scenarios were assigned using the TCRdist pipeline. In a later analysis, each TCR beta chain was defined by its CDR3 amino acid sequence together with its V-gene family, and reads lacking a unique V-gene family were excluded. A later analysis removed 500 to 650 highly shared, low-generation-probability nucleotide sequences to deal with suspected cross-contamination and a sequencing artifact. In a later analysis, a clonal expansion index was calculated for each public chain from normalized within-repertoire ranks of inferred template counts. In a later analysis, generation probabilities were computed with a VDJ recombination model fitted to out-of-frame rearrangements, and the resulting probabilities were checked against IGoR. Hypergeometric tests were used in a later analysis to score TCR-TCR, TCR-HLA and TCR-CMV co-occurrence, with a repertoire-size bias correction applied to the TCR pairs. False discovery rates were estimated in a later analysis by permuting HLA or CMV assignments 20 times. A later analysis grouped co-occurring TCRs with DBSCAN, adding TCRdist sequence similarity when clustering within HLA-allele-positive subsets. Repertoires with fewer than 30,000 or more than 120,000 public chains, plus five repertoires with anomalous nucleotide sharing, were excluded from co-occurrence clustering. Sourced from immuneACCESS, this table was stored by TCRdb with only in-frame sequences that have V and J called. A share of the clones is absent; for the studies checked, an unresolved V gene accounts for under half, and the remainder has no known explanation. Clone size and the V and J calls come from that table; the DNA yielded D and trimming. A total of about 180,000 clones appear in this sample, 76% of them only once. The ten top clones hold 2.5% of the sample.

Sequencing was carried out using PBMCs. This receptor was taken from a woman in her 30s in good health and CMV-seropositive. The V and J genes are TRBV7-7 and TRBJ2-3; 8 bases in the middle match TRBD2. The nucleotides are TGTGCCAGCAGCTTACGGGGGGGCGTGGATGATACGCAGTATTTT. The resulting protein is CASSLRGGVDDTQYF. Full variable domain (CDR3 extended with the reference TRBV7-7 and TRBJ2-3 proteins): GAGVSQSPRYKVTKRGQDVTLRCDPISSHATLYWYQQALGQGPEFLTYFNYEAQPDKSGLPSDRFSAERPEGSISTLTIQRTEQRDSAMYRCASSLRGGVDDTQYFGPGTRLTVL.